Listed here is a single T cell receptor beta chain. Per the original methods: Amplification of reference gene primers provided the estimated nucleated cell counts. This table comes from immunoSEQ multiplex PCR, and its TCRdb copy is limited to in-frame clones, with some not included. For V, J and clone size, that table is used; D and trimming come from the DNA. The data hold about 260,000 clones, with around 87% observed a single time. Trimming pared 0 bases from V and 5 bases from J, leaving 11 bases between. Per the germline V gene, CDR1 is SGDLS and CDR2 is YYNGEE. CDR3 length: 15 amino acids. This specimen belongs to a study of blood T cell repertoires in COVID-19. On the study more broadly: Researchers got acute and convalescent COVID-19 samples from the United States, Italy and Spain.

This clonotype was obtained from a woman aged 40 to 50 who had recovered from COVID-19. This sequence joins TRBV9 and TRBJ1-4; unclear D gene. The sequencing sample was made of peripheral blood. The CDR3 region is CASSVEASRNEKLFF. CDR3 DNA sequence: TGTGCCAGCAGCGTAGAGGCTAGCCGGAATGAAAAACTGTTTTTT.